This passage covers 22 T cell receptor beta chains from one sample sequenced in a study of OX40 agonist ivuxolimab in advanced cancers. The data were produced by immunoSEQ multiplex PCR, yet TCRdb's version contains in-frame clones alone and is incomplete. The table has around 69,000 clones, roughly 84% seen once. The sample in question was CD4+ or CD8+ T cells sorted from blood, obtained in a trial of the OX40 agonist ivuxolimab. The origin of the receptors is an adult with an advanced solid tumor such as melanoma, head and neck, liver or kidney cancer.

The gene calls are TRBV5-1 and TRBJ2-5, with D perhaps assigned TRBD1 or TRBD2 (6 bases each). Germline lookup yields CDR1 SGHRS and CDR2 YFSETQ. Trimming left V 0 bases short and J 2 bases short, with 14 bases between. The CDR3 loop spans 16 amino acids. CDR3 protein: CASSLEGRGGQETQYF. The CDR3 DNA reads as TGCGCCAGCAGCTTGGAAGGGAGAGGGGGGCAAGAGACCCAGTACTTC.

The chain joins TRBV5-8 to TRBJ2-1, with D perhaps TRBD1 or TRBD2 (5 bases each). This CDR3 has 14 residues. V shed 5 bases and J shed 7 bases, with 16 bases lying between them. The germline gives CDR1 SGHTS, CDR2 YDEGEE. In nucleotides, the CDR3 is TGTGCCAGCAGGAGGCCAGGGTGGAGGAATGAGCAGTTCTTC. It codes for CASRRPGWRNEQFF.

The chain recombines TRBV11-2 with TRBJ2-1, with D perhaps TRBD1 (6 bases). This CDR3 contains 15 residues. Trimming removed 4 bases from V and 3 bases from J, with 13 bases in between. CDR1 is SGHAT, CDR2 FQNNGV, per germline. The DNA for the CDR3 is TGTGCCAGCAGCTCACCGGGACACAACTACAATGAGCAGTTCTTC. This gives the protein CASSSPGHNYNEQFF.

In this sample, this clone turned up once. J is TRBJ1-2 and V is TRBV7-9; 7 bases match TRBD1. The CDR3 has 14 amino acids. Germline loops: CDR1 SEHNR, CDR2 FQNEAQ (reference sequence). J was trimmed by 4 bases and V by 0 bases; bases with no gene match: 2. The chain's CDR3 is CASSLAGTAYGYTF. In nucleotides, the CDR3 is TGTGCCAGCAGCTTAGCCGGGACAGCCTATGGCTACACCTTC.

This clone showed up many times. The chain combines TRBV7-2 with TRBJ1-1; D is unresolved. From germline, CDR1 is SGHTA and CDR2 FQGNSA. This CDR3 has 11 residues. Trimming left V 0 bases short and J 10 bases short, with 6 bases between. CDR3 protein: CASSLAWGAFF. The CDR3 region has the DNA TGTGCCAGCAGCTTAGCCTGGGGAGCTTTCTTT.

The chain joins TRBV7-2 to TRBJ2-1, with TRBD2 matching 9 bases. The CDR3 totals 13 residues. CDR1 is SGHTA and CDR2 is FQGNSA in the germline V gene. V gave up 4 bases and J gave up 9 bases; unmatched junction bases: 4. The DNA of the CDR3 is TGTGCCAGCAGCTCGAGAGCGGGGGGTGAGCAGTTCTTC. Amino acids: CASSSRAGGEQFF.

J is TRBJ2-3 and V is TRBV7-2; no firm D call. Trimming cost V 5 bases and J 2 bases, with 5 bases left between them. Germline V gene data show CDR1 as SGHTA and CDR2 as FQGNSA. CDR3 length: 12 amino acids. The CDR3 region has the DNA TGTGCCAGCAGCGAATTCACAGATACGCAGTATTTT. Its translation is CASSEFTDTQYF. Drawing the rest from reference TRBV7-2 and TRBJ2-3, the complete variable domain is GAGVSQSPSNKVTEKGKDVELRCDPISGHTALYWYRQSLGQGLEFLIYFQGNSAPDKSGLPSDRFSAERTGGSVSTLTIQRTQQEDSAVYLCASSEFTDTQYFGPGTRLTVL.

This clone was counted once. The chain uses TRBV7-2 and TRBJ2-7, with a tentative D call TRBD2 (5 bases). V was trimmed by 2 bases and J by 4 bases, leaving 9 bases between them. This CDR3 contains 13 residues. CDR1 is SGHTA, CDR2 FQGNSA, per germline. This CDR3 reads CASSLPRTYEQYF. For the CDR3, the DNA is TGTGCCAGCAGCTTACCCCGGACTTACGAGCAGTACTTC.

The gene calls are TRBV7-7 and TRBJ2-3, with TRBD2 as a possible D gene (5 bases). Trimming left V 1 base short and J 4 bases short, with 9 bases between. The CDR3 sequence is 14 residues long. Per germline, CDR1 SSHAT and CDR2 FNYEAQ (reference sequence). In nucleotides, the CDR3 is TGTGCCAGCAGCTTAGGGACTTCTGCAGATACGCAGTATTTT. This gives the protein CASSLGTSADTQYF.

The J gene is TRBJ1-1, the V gene TRBV7-9; 9 bases are shared with TRBD1. The CDR3 has 16 amino acids. The V segment lost 6 bases and the J segment 5 bases; nucleotides outside the gene matches: 13. Germline V gene lookup returns CDR1 SEHNR and CDR2 FQNEAQ (reference sequence). CDR3 loop: CASRNTPGQGRTEAFF. Written as DNA, the CDR3 is TGTGCCAGCAGAAATACCCCGGGACAGGGAAGAACTGAAGCTTTCTTT.

This clone was observed a handful of times. This sequence joins TRBV6-1 and TRBJ1-1, with a tentative D call TRBD1 (5 bases). CDR3 size: 13 residues. Germline values: CDR1 MNHNS, CDR2 SASEGT. Trimming took 6 bases from V and 0 from J, leaving 8 bases between them. CDR3 loop: CASRRQLNTEAFF. CDR3 bases: TGTGCCAGCAGGCGACAGTTGAACACTGAAGCTTTCTTT.

This clone came up a few times. The chain is built from TRBV7-9 and TRBJ2-7; D is perhaps TRBD2 (7 bases). The germline V gene has CDR1 SEHNR and CDR2 FQNEAQ (reference sequence). V was trimmed by 4 bases and J by 7 bases, leaving 14 bases between them. The CDR3 runs to 13 residues. CDR3 sequence: CASSSQRGAEQYF. DNA of the CDR3: TGTGCCAGCAGCTCCCAACGGGGGGCGGAGCAGTACTTC.

This clone has just one count. CDR3 sequence (DNA): TGTGCTAGTGGTTTCCCAGGGACAGGGGCCAGAAACACCATATATTTT. Translation gives CASGFPGTGARNTIYF. The chain has TRBV12-5 and TRBJ1-3, with 10 bases matching TRBD1. The V and J ends lost 3 bases and 5 bases, in that order; junction bases with no gene match: 7. The CDR3 spans 16 residues. Germline V gene data show CDR1 as LGHNT and CDR2 as FRNRAP.

This clone occurred once. V and J are TRBV6-1 and TRBJ2-1; no clear D gene. V was trimmed by 5 bases and J by 1 base, leaving 9 bases between them. Germline V gives CDR1 MNHNS, CDR2 SASEGT. CDR3 size: 14 residues. The CDR3 region has the DNA TGTGCCAGCAGTAGAGGTACTTCCTACAATGAGCAGTTCTTC. As protein: CASSRGTSYNEQFF.

The rearrangement joins TRBV5-6 to TRBJ1-2; no definite D call. CDR3 size: 13 residues. CDR1 and CDR2 (germline): SGHDT, YYEEEE. The germline V and J ends were trimmed by 0 bases and 4 bases, with 7 bases remaining between them. DNA for the CDR3: TGTGCCAGCAGCTTGGGTAGGGCCTATGGCTACACCTTC. Translation: CASSLGRAYGYTF. Looking up the rest from reference TRBV5-6 and TRBJ1-2 gives the full variable domain: DAGVTQSPTHLIKTRGQQVTLRCSPKSGHDTVSWYQQALGQGPQFIFQYYEEEERQRGNFPDRFSGHQFPNYSSELNVNALLLGDSALYLCASSLGRAYGYTFGSGTRLTVV.

This clone has a single count. V usage is TRBV4-2 and J usage is TRBJ2-1; D not resolved. Germline CDR1 is LGHNA and CDR2 is YNFKEQ. V was shortened by 0 bases and J by 0 bases, with 9 bases between the two germline ends. This CDR3 region has 16 residues. The CDR3 sequence is CASSQDLGSSYNEQFF. In DNA, the CDR3 is TGTGCCAGCAGCCAAGATTTAGGAAGCTCCTACAATGAGCAGTTCTTC.

The genes are TRBV18 and TRBJ2-3; 12 bases agree with TRBD2. The CDR3 contains 17 residues. Germline loops: CDR1 KGHSH, CDR2 LQKENI. V lost 8 bases to trimming and J lost 3 bases; unmatched junction nucleotides: 12. This chain's CDR3 is CASAIKASGGATDTQYF. DNA of the CDR3: TGTGCCAGCGCAATCAAGGCTAGCGGGGGGGCTACAGATACGCAGTATTTT.

The V gene is TRBV28, the J gene TRBJ2-7; weak D call: TRBD2 (7 bases). Deletions cut 5 bases from V and 3 bases from J, with 11 bases between. The CDR3 sequence is 13 residues long. CDR1 is MDHEN and CDR2 is SYDVKM in the germline V gene. CDR3 in DNA: TGTGCCAGCAGTCAGGGAGGGGGCTACGAGCAGTACTTC. Protein: CASSQGGGYEQYF.

The chain employs TRBV29-1 and TRBJ2-3; 9 bases are a match to TRBD1. V gave up 8 bases and J gave up 4 bases; unmatched junction bases: 7. The CDR3 is 13 residues long. The V gene's germline CDR1 is SQVTM and CDR2 ANQGSEA. In nucleotides, the CDR3 is TGCAGCACTGACAGGGGGGCGGCAGATACGCAGTATTTT. Amino acids: CSTDRGAADTQYF.

The chain joins TRBV28 to TRBJ1-2, with 7 nucleotides matching TRBD1. This CDR3 contains 14 residues. V lost 2 bases to trimming and J lost 7 bases; unmatched junction nucleotides: 7. The germline V gene encodes CDR1 MDHEN and CDR2 SYDVKM. The CDR3 protein is CASSLDRVIGGYTF. In DNA, the CDR3 is TGTGCCAGCAGTTTAGACAGGGTAATCGGTGGCTACACCTTC.

The chain joins TRBV15 to TRBJ2-3; D call uncertain. Germline CDR1 and CDR2: LNHNV and YYDKDF (reference sequence). V was trimmed by 4 bases and J by 0 bases, leaving 11 bases between them. The CDR3 spans 15 residues. CDR3 sequence reads: CATSIYGPSTDTQYF. The CDR3 DNA follows: TGTGCCACCAGCATCTACGGTCCTAGCACAGATACGCAGTATTTT.

The gene calls are TRBV27 and TRBJ1-5, with D possibly being TRBD1 (5 bases). The ends were cut back, 3 bases at V and 4 bases at J, with 10 bases in the middle. CDR1 is MNHEY and CDR2 is SMNVEV in the germline V gene (reference sequence). The CDR3 runs 14 residues. CDR3 amino acids: CASSFVGGNQPQHF. The CDR3 nucleotides read TGTGCCAGCAGTTTCGTGGGGGGGAATCAGCCCCAGCATTTT.